The rows below give T cell receptor beta chains drawn from one sample of a study of T cells after yellow fever vaccination. TCRdb ran MiXCR on the 5' RACE reads and lists one entry per CDR3 protein. The sample includes around 25,000 distinct CDR3 sequences, about 3.2% of them seen just once. Sequences were derived from PBMCs, either bulk or a sorted T-cell subset (CD4+, CD8+, memory, or dextramer-sorted; not recorded which), sampled more than 35 days after the first yellow fever vaccination. The receptors were gathered from a man aged 18 to 30 who received the YFV17D yellow fever vaccine. Both conserved end residues are part of each CDR3. A D gene is named only where the DNA matches it firmly. Not every row has a clone size; where given, it reads once, few, many or a size class.

CASSLNFGARRANTEAFF | TGTGCCAGCAGCTTAAATTTCGGGGCGAGGCGGGCGAACACTGAAGCTTTCTTT | many | TRBV11-2 | . | TRBJ1-1
CASSRDPESYGYTF | TGTGCCAGCAGCCGAGACCCCGAAAGCTATGGCTACACCTTC | many | TRBV3-1 | . | TRBJ1-2
CASSLGMQGQINSPLHF | TGTGCCAGCAGCTTGGGAATGCAGGGGCAAATTAATTCACCCCTCCACTTT | many | TRBV5-4 | . | TRBJ1-6
CASSLGLRDANEKLFF | TGCGCCAGCAGCTTGGGGCTCCGGGACGCTAATGAAAAACTGTTTTTT | many | TRBV5-1 | . | TRBJ1-4
CASSVEAANTEAFF | TGCGCCAGCAGCGTCGAGGCAGCAAACACTGAAGCTTTCTTT | many | TRBV4-1 | . | TRBJ1-1
CASSRGGVTSYEQYF | TGTGCCAGCAGCCGCGGGGGGGTGACCTCCTACGAGCAGTACTTC | . | TRBV5-4 | TRBD2 | TRBJ2-7
CASSLVTDTGELFF | TGTGCCAGCAGCTTAGTTACTGACACCGGGGAGCTGTTTTTT | many | TRBV7-9 | . | TRBJ2-2
CASSPKTSGGHYNEQFF | TGTGCCAGCAGTCCAAAAACTAGCGGGGGGCACTACAATGAGCAGTTCTTC | many | TRBV12-3/TRBV12-4 | TRBD2 | TRBJ2-1
CASGRGAGSYNEQFF | TGTGCCAGCGGCAGGGGAGCCGGCTCCTACAATGAGCAGTTCTTC | many | TRBV3-1 | . | TRBJ2-1
CSSTTAVYGYTF | TGCAGCAGTACGACAGCCGTCTATGGCTACACCTTC | many | TRBV20-1 | . | TRBJ1-2
CASSFGGGRNYGYTF | TGTGCCAGCAGCTTTGGGGGGGGGCGGAACTATGGCTACACCTTC | many | TRBV11-2 | . | TRBJ1-2
CASSLGVKGGPVF | TGTGCCAGCAGCCTTGGGGTGAAGGGGGGTCCGGTCTTC | many | TRBV3-1 | . | TRBJ2-1
CASSWGPNTDTQYF | TGTGCCAGCAGCTGGGGTCCGAACACAGATACGCAGTATTTT | . | TRBV11-3 | . | TRBJ2-3
CASRRQALMKRLFF | TGTGCCAGCAGGAGACAAGCTTTAATGAAAAGACTGTTTTTT | many | TRBV7-2 | . | TRBJ1-4
CASSLGIKNTEAFF | TGTGCCAGCAGCTTGGGAATTAAGAACACTGAAGCTTTCTTT | many | TRBV5-4 | . | TRBJ1-1
CAINGQGTLAEQYF | TGTGCCATCAACGGCCAGGGGACCCTAGCCGAGCAGTACTTC | many | TRBV10-3 | . | TRBJ2-7
CASSQDPRGQATRLNSPLHF | TGCGCCAGCAGCCAAGATCCCAGGGGGCAGGCAACTCGATTAAATTCACCCCTCCACTTT | . | TRBV4-3 | TRBD1 | TRBJ1-6
CASSQANQPQHF | TGTGCCAGCAGCCAAGCGAATCAGCCCCAGCATTTT | many | TRBV3-1 | . | TRBJ1-5
CATSALLAGAYTGELFF | TGTGCCACCAGTGCCCTACTAGCGGGGGCTTACACCGGGGAGCTGTTTTTT | many | TRBV24-1 | TRBD2 | TRBJ2-2
CASSTQRGRQETQYF | TGTGCCAGCAGTACTCAGCGGGGGCGGCAAGAGACCCAGTACTTC | many | TRBV6-2/TRBV6-3 | TRBD2 | TRBJ2-5
CASSPTRSYNEQFF | TGTGCCAGCTCACCGACAAGGAGCTACAATGAGCAGTTCTTC | many | TRBV18 | . | TRBJ2-1
CASSPLNEQYF | TGTGCCAGCTCACCCTTGAACGAGCAGTACTTC | many | TRBV18 | . | TRBJ2-7
CASRDSGVPEQFF | TGTGCCAGCAGGGATTCAGGGGTCCCTGAGCAGTTCTTC | many | TRBV25-1 | . | TRBJ2-1
CCARGSSGETYNEQFF | TGCTGTGCTAGAGGTTCTAGCGGGGAGACCTACAATGAGCAGTTCTTC | many | TRBV20-1 | TRBD2 | TRBJ2-1
CASSLGGTSGNNEQFF | TGTGCCAGCAGCTTGGGGGGGACTAGCGGAAACAATGAGCAGTTCTTC | many | TRBV5-4 | TRBD2 | TRBJ2-1
CASKGGETQYF | TGTGCCAGTAAAGGGGGGGAGACCCAGTACTTC | medium-sized | TRBV5-4 | . | TRBJ2-5
CASSEFLGTGVVETQYF | TGTGCCAGCAGTGAATTTCTCGGGACAGGGGTAGTGGAGACCCAGTACTTC | many | TRBV13 | TRBD1 | TRBJ2-5